This T cell receptor beta chain was retrieved from a study of a mutant IDH1 vaccine in newly diagnosed glioma (dated by TCRdb to the early 2020s). Describing the broader study: Vaccination was initiated 4-6 weeks after radiotherapy alone, or concurrently with temozolomide cycles in the chemotherapy-containing groups. The week-35 safety follow-up was designated visit V12, and the week-47 end of study was designated visit V13. The approximately 29 treated patients were roughly 62% male and around 40% female, with a mean age of roughly 40 years. For exploratory analyses, roughly 25 treated patients had longitudinal TCRB deep sequencing done wherever samples were available. Peripheral blood was drawn at six visits: V03 (baseline), V05, V07, V10, V12 and V13. Prior to enrollment, standard therapy consisting of radiotherapy alone, temozolomide alone, or radiochemotherapy with temozolomide had been administered to patients, with the combination being received by most patients.

Library prep was done by the immunoSEQ multiplex PCR assay. The hsTCRB Kit was used according to the manufacturer's protocol to amplify rearranged TCR beta chain sequences. Sequencing of TCRB libraries was carried out on an Illumina MiSeq. The authors processed their data as follows. The kit vendor's proprietary platform handled demultiplexing, trimming and gene mapping. TCRdb took over this immuneACCESS table, retaining in-frame rearrangements with V and J assigned. Such tables are incomplete; in checked studies, under half of the missing clones stem from an unresolved V gene, and the remainder is unexplained. V and J calls plus clone size are reproduced from that table; the DNA served to infer D and trimming. This sample lists around 44,000 clones; around 80% were detected once. Less than 7.5% of the sample is in the top ten clones. The sample's time point label, decoded: week 35, safety follow-up. Each vaccine dose was 300 ug of a 20-mer mutant IDH1 peptide in Montanide, given subcutaneously with topical imiquimod. Patients were given eight vaccinations, in weeks 1, 3, 5, 7, 11, 15, 19 and 23, which matched visits V03 through V10. Newly diagnosed WHO grade 3 or 4 IDH1-mutant astrocytomas showing loss of nuclear ATRX were present in the donors. The samples were drawn from NOA16, a multicentre, single-arm, open-label phase I trial in Germany that tested a mutant IDH1 peptide vaccine in humans for the first time. Genomic DNA for TCRB sequencing was isolated from EDTA blood with the DNeasy Blood and Tissue Kit.

Counted from cysteine to phenylalanine, this CDR3 has 14 amino acids. The kept DNA is CDR3 alone, 42 bases in frame from the first base. Clipping removes 5 bases from V and 9 bases from J, with 5 as the unmatched junction base count. The germline V gene encodes CDR1 LGHNT and CDR2 FRNRAP. Comment on this clone: Its binding antigen is unknown. Base qualities are not recorded, but no much larger clone differs from it by a single base.

The paper's findings and limits, for the study overall: Immune responses induced by the vaccine were seen in about 93% of patients across multiple MHC alleles. The authors noted that analyses of patient blood samples could not be reproduced because of sample limitations. PBMC samples for TCRB deep sequencing were selected based on availability. No apparent relationship was observed between pseudoprogression and alterations in the top peripheral T cell clonotypes detected by TCRB sequencing.

This sequence originates from a man aged 35-49 years with glioma. The input for sequencing was PBMCs, taken from a glioma patient whose treatment included an IDH1 peptide vaccine. This receptor chain uses TRBV12-5 and TRBJ1-6, and 9 bases in between align with TRBD1. CDR3 sequence: CASGRQGESSPLHF. The DNA is TGTGCTAGTGGTCGACAGGGGGAAAGTTCACCCCTCCACTTT. The CDR3, completed at both ends by the reference TRBV12-5 and TRBJ1-6 genes, gives the full variable domain DARVTQTPRHKVTEMGQEVTMRCQPILGHNTVFWYRQTMMQGLELLAYFRNRAPLDDSGMPKDRFSAEMPDATLATLKIQPSEPRDSAVYFCASGRQGESSPLHFGNGTRLTVT.